This T cell receptor (beta chain) was profiled in a study of blood T cell repertoires in COVID-19. As for the study in general: The samples span acute and convalescent COVID-19 from the United States, Italy and Spain.

The authors' processing: Nucleated cell number was recorded as an estimate derived from reference gene primer amplification. Some clones are missing from TCRdb's copy, which holds only in-frame ones; the method was immunoSEQ multiplex PCR. V, J and clone size are those of that table, while D and trimming were read from the DNA. This table has roughly 21,000 clones, approximately 90% appearing once. V shed 4 bases and J shed 4 bases, with 16 bases lying between them. Germline V lookup: CDR1 LGHNA, CDR2 YNFKEQ. The CDR3 is 15 amino acids. The rearrangement links TRBV4-2 to TRBJ1-2; D is ambiguous. The sequence was obtained from a man between 65 and 79 years old with active COVID-19. The sequencing sample was made of peripheral blood. This CDR3 is CASSPLVTQAYGYTF. CDR3 bases: TGTGCCAGCAGCCCTCTGGTTACCCAGGCCTATGGCTACACCTTC.